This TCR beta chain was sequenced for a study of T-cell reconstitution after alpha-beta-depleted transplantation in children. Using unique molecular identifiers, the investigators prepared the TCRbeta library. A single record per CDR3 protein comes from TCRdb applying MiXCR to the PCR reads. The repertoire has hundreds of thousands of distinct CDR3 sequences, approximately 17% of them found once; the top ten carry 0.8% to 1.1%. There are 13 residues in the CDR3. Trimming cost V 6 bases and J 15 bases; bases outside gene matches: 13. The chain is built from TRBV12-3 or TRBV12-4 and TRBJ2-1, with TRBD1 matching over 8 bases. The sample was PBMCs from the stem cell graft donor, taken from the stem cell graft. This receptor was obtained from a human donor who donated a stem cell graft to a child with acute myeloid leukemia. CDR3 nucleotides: TGTGCCAGCAGCCCAGACCACGGACAGGGACGGTTCTTC. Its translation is CASSPDHGQGRFF.